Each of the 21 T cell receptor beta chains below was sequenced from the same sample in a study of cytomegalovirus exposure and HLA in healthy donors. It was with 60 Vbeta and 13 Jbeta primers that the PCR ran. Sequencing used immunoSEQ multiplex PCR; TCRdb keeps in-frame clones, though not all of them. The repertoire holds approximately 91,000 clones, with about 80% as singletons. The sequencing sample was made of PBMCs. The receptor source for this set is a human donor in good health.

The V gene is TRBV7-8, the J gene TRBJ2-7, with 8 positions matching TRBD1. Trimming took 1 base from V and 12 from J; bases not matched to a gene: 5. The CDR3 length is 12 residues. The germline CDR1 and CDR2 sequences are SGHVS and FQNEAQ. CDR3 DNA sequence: TGTGCCAGCAGCTTAGTTGGACAGGGCCTGTACTTC. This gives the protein CASSLVGQGLYF.

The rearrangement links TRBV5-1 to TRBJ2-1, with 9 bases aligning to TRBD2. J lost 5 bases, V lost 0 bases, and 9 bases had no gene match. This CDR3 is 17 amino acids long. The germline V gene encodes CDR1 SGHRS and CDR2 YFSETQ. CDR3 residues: CASSLESVAGVNNEQFF. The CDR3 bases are TGCGCCAGCAGCTTGGAGTCAGTAGCGGGAGTCAACAATGAGCAGTTCTTC. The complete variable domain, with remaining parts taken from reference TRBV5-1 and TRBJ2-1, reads KAGVTQTPRYLIKTRGQQVTLSCSPISGHRSVSWYQQTPGQGLQFLFEYFSETQRNKGNFPGRFSGRQFSNSRSEMNVSTLELGDSALYLCASSLESVAGVNNEQFFGPGTRLTVL.

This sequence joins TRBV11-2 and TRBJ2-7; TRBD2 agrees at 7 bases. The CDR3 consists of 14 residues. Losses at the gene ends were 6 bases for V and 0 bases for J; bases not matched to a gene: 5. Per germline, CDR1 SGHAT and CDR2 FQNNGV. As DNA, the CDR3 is TGTGCCAGCAGTAGCGGGCCTAGCTCCTACGAGCAGTACTTC. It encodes CASSSGPSSYEQYF.

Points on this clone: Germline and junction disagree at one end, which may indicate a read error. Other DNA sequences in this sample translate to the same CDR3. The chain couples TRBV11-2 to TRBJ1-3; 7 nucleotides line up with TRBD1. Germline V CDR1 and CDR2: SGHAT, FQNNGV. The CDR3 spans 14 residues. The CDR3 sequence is CASSADRAGNTIYF. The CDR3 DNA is TGTGCCAGCAGCGCTGACAGGGCTGGGAACACCATATATTTT.

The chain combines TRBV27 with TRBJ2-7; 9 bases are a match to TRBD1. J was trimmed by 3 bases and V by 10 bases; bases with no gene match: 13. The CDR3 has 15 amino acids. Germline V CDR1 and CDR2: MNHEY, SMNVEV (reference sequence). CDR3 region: CATSSGTGFNYEQYF. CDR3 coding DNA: TGTGCCACCAGCTCGGGGACAGGGTTCAACTACGAGCAGTACTTC.

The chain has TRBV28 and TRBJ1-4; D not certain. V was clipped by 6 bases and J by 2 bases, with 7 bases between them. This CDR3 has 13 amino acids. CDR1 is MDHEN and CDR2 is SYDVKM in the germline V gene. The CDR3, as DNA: TGTGCCAGCAGGGGCAGCACTAATGAAAAACTGTTTTTT. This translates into CASRGSTNEKLFF.

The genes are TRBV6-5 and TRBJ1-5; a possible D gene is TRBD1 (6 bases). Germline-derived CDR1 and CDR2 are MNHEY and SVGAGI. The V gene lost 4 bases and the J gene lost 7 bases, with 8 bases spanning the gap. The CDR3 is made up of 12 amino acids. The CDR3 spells CASSFRGQPQHF. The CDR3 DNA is TGTGCCAGCAGTTTCAGGGGCCAGCCCCAGCATTTT.

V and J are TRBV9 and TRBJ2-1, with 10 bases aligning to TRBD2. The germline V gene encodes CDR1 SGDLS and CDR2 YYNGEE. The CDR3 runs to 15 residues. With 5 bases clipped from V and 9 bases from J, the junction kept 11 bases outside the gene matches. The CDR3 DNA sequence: TGTGCCAGCAGTCCTGGTCTAGCGGGAGTAGGTGAGCAGTTCTTC. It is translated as CASSPGLAGVGEQFF.

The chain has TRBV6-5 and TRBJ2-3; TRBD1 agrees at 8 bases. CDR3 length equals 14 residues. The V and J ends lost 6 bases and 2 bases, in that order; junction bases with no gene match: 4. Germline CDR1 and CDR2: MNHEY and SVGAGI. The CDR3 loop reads CASSRQGNTDTQYF. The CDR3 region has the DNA TGTGCCAGCAGCAGACAGGGGAACACAGATACGCAGTATTTT.

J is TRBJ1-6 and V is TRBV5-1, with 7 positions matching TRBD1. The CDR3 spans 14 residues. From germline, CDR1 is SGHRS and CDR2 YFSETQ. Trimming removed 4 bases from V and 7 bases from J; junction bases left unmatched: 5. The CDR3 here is CASSIQGPNSPLHF. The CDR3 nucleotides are TGCGCCAGCAGCATACAGGGGCCCAATTCACCCCTCCACTTT.

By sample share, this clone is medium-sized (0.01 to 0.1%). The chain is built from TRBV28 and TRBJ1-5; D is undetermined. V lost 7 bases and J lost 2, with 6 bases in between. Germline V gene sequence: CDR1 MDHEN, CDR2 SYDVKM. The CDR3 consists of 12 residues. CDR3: CASNEGNQPQHF. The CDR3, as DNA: TGTGCCAGCAACGAGGGCAATCAGCCCCAGCATTTT.

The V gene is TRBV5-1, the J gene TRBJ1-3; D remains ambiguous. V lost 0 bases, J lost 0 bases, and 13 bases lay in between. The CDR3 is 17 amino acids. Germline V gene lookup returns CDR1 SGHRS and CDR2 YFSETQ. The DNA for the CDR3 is TGCGCCAGCAGCTTGGGACTGCTAGGCCTCTCTGGAAACACCATATATTTT. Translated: CASSLGLLGLSGNTIYF.

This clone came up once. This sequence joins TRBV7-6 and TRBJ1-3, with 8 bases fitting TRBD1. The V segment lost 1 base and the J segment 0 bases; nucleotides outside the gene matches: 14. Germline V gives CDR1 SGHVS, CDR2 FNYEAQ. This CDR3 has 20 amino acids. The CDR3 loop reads CASSLEARTGWRNSGNTIYF. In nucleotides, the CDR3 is TGTGCCAGCAGCTTAGAGGCGAGGACAGGGTGGAGAAACTCTGGAAACACCATATATTTT.

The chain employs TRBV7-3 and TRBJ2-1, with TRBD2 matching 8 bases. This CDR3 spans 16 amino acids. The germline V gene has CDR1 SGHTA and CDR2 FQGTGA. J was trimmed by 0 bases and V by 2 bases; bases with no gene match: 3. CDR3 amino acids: CASSLRGGSSYNEQFF. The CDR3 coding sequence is TGTGCCAGCAGCTTACGCGGGGGGAGCTCCTACAATGAGCAGTTCTTC.

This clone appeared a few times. CDR3 protein: CASAAEGTEAFF. CDR3 nucleotides: TGTGCCAGCGCCGCCGAGGGCACTGAAGCTTTCTTT. V and J are TRBV6-6 and TRBJ1-1; no clear D gene. Germline V gene lookup returns CDR1 MNHNY and CDR2 SVGAGI (reference sequence). Deletions cut 8 bases from V and 4 bases from J, with 11 bases between. The CDR3 has 12 amino acids.

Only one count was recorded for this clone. This CDR3 is CASSEGLAYYNEQFF. The DNA of the CDR3 is TGTGCCAGCAGCGAGGGACTAGCGTACTACAATGAGCAGTTCTTC. The V call is TRBV9, the J call TRBJ2-1; 10 nucleotides align to TRBD2. Germline loops: CDR1 SGDLS, CDR2 YYNGEE. V trimming: 3 bases; J trimming: 3 bases; junction bases outside the gene matches: 3. This CDR3 comprises 15 residues.

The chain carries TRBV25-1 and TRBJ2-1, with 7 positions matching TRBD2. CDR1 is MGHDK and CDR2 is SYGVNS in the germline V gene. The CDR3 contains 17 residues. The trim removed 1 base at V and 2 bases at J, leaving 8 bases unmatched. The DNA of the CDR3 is TGTGCCAGCAGTGAATCTGGGCTAGCGGCGCCCTACAATGAGCAGTTCTTC. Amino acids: CASSESGLAAPYNEQFF.

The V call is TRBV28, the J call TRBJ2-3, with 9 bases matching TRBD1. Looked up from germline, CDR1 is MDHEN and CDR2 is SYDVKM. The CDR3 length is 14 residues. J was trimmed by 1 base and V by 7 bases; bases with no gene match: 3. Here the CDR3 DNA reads TGTGCCAGCATGAGGACAGGGGGCACAGATACGCAGTATTTT. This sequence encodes CASMRTGGTDTQYF.

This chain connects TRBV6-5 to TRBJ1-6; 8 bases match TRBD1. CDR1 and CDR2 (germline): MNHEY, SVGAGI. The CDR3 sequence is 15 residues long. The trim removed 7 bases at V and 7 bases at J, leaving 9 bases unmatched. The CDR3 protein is CASTQRGQDNSPLHF. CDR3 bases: TGTGCCAGCACCCAGAGGGGACAGGACAATTCACCCCTCCACTTT.

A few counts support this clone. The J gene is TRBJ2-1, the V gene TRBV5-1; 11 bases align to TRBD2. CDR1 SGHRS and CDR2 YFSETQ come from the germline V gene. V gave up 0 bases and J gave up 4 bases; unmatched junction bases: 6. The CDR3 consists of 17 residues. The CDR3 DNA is TGCGCCAGCAGCTTGGCACTAGCGGGGGCCATTTACAATGAGCAGTTCTTC. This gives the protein CASSLALAGAIYNEQFF.

CDR3 sequence reads: CASSPRTGYYEQYF. CDR3 nucleotide sequence: TGTGCCAGCAGCCCTCGGACAGGGTACTACGAGCAGTACTTC. V gene TRBV7-8 combines with J gene TRBJ2-7; 8 bases are a match to TRBD1. The trim removed 5 bases at V and 3 bases at J, leaving 6 bases unmatched. The CDR3 has 14 amino acids. Germline CDR1 SGHVS, CDR2 FQNEAQ. The complete variable domain, with remaining parts taken from reference TRBV7-8 and TRBJ2-7, reads GAGVSQSPRYKVAKRGQDVALRCDPISGHVSLFWYQQALGQGPEFLTYFQNEAQLDKSGLPSDRFFAERPEGSVSTLKIQRTQQEDSAVYLCASSPRTGYYEQYFGPGTRLTVT.